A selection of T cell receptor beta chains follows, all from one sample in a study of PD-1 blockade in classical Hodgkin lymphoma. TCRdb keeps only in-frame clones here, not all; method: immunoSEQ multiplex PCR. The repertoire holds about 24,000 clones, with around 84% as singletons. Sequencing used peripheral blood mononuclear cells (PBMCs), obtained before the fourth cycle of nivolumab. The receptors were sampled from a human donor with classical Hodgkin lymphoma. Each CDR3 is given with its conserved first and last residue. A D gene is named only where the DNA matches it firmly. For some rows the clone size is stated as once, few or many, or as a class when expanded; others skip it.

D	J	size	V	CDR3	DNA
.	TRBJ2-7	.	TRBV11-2	CASSLEGAVVYEQYF	TGTGCCAGCAGCTTAGAAGGGGCAGTAGTCTACGAGCAGTACTTC
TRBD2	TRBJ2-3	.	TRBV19	CASTRTSGIDTQYF	TGTGCCAGTACCCGGACTAGCGGGATAGATACGCAGTATTTT
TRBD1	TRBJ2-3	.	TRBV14	CASSHPTGRGTDTQYF	TGTGCCAGCAGCCATCCGACAGGGCGAGGAACAGATACGCAGTATTTT
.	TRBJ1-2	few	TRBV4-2	CASSQEAHNYGYTF	TGTGCCAGCAGCCAAGAGGCCCATAACTATGGCTACACCTTC
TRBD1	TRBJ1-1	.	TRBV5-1	CASSLGRDRGIWWNTEAFF	TGCGCCAGCAGCTTGGGCCGGGACAGGGGGATTTGGTGGAACACTGAAGCTTTCTTT
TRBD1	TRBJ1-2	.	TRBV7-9	CASSPGTAYYGYTF	TGTGCCAGCAGTCCCGGGACAGCTTATTATGGCTACACCTTC
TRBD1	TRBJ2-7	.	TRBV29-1	CSAAGGGGYEQYF	TGCAGCGCCGCAGGGGGTGGGGGCTACGAGCAGTACTTC
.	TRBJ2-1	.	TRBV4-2	CASSPRNVTYNEQFF	TGTGCCAGCAGCCCACGTAACGTCACTTACAATGAGCAGTTCTTC
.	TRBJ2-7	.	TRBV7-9	CASSPRGGAPNSYEQYF	TGTGCCAGCAGCCCGAGAGGTGGGGCCCCGAACTCCTACGAGCAGTACTTC
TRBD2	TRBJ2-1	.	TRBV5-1	CASSPGTSGPSSYNEQFF	TGCGCCAGCAGCCCCGGGACTAGCGGGCCTTCTTCCTACAATGAGCAGTTCTTC
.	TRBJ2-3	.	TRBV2	CARQIFTDTQYF	TGTGCCAGACAGATTTTCACAGATACGCAGTATTTT
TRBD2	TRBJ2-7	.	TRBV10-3	CAPTPGLGSYEQYF	TGTGCCCCTACTCCGGGACTAGGCTCCTACGAGCAGTACTTC
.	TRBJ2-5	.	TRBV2	CASKFLYQETQYF	TGTGCCAGCAAGTTCCTGTACCAAGAGACCCAGTACTTC
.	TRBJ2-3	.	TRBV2	CASSADSTDTQYF	TGTGCCAGCAGTGCCGACAGCACAGATACGCAGTATTTT
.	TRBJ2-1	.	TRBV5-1	CASSSPVLFNEQFF	TGCGCCAGCAGCTCCCCTGTCCTTTTCAATGAGCAGTTCTTC
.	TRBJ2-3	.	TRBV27	CASSLSRDTDTQYF	TGTGCCAGCAGTTTATCGCGGGACACAGATACGCAGTATTTT
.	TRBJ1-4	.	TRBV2	CASNSGGTNEKLFF	TGTGCCAGCAATTCCGGTGGAACTAATGAAAAACTGTTTTTT
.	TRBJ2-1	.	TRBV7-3	CASSPRGGGLSSYNEQFF	TGTGCCAGCAGCCCCCGGGGAGGCGGCCTTAGCTCCTACAATGAGCAGTTCTTC
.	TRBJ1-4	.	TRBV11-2	CASSSYNEKLFF	TGTGCCAGCAGCTCATATAATGAAAAACTGTTTTTT
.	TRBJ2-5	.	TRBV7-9	CASSRAGQETQYF	TGTGCCAGCAGCAGAGCGGGCCAAGAGACCCAGTACTTC
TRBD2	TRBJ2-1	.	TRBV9	CASSPWDYSYNEQFF	TGTGCCAGCAGCCCTTGGGACTACTCCTACAATGAGCAGTTCTTC
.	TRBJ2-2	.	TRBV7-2	CASSLAYGSGELFF	TGTGCCAGCAGCTTAGCGTATGGGTCCGGGGAGCTGTTTTTT
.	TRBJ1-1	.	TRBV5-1	CASSLNGGGEAFF	TGCGCCAGCAGCTTGAACGGGGGAGGTGAAGCTTTCTTT
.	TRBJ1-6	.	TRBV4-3	CASSQVDLPYNSPLHF	TGCGCCAGCAGCCAAGTTGACCTACCTTATAATTCACCCCTCCACTTT
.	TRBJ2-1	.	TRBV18	CASSLTGSVYNEQFF	TGTGCCAGCTCACTCACAGGGTCGGTCTACAATGAGCAGTTCTTC
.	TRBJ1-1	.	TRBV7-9	CASSFSFTGNTEAFF	TGTGCCAGCAGCTTTTCATTTACAGGGAACACTGAAGCTTTCTTT